This TCR beta chain derives from a study of blood T cell repertoires in COVID-19. About the study: Samples came from the United States, Italy and Spain, spanning acute and convalescent COVID-19. PBMCs, B-cell-depleted T cells, or T cells were the source of the cDNA or gDNA that made up the material.

V lost 4 bases to trimming and J lost 6 bases, with 15 bases between them. Germline values: CDR1 MNHNY, CDR2 SVGAGI (reference sequence). The CDR3 length is 14 residues. Per the authors' pipeline: For nucleated cells, counts were estimated from reference gene primer amplification. Assay used: immunoSEQ multiplex PCR; TCRdb lists only in-frame clones, some missing. V and J calls and clone size are copied from that table; D and trimming were computed from the DNA. Of fewer than 200,000 clones in the sample, 70% to 90% were seen once. The chain carries TRBV6-6 and TRBJ1-1; no clear D gene. The TCR sequence derives from a man aged 40-55 years with active or convalescent COVID-19. The sequenced sample consisted of peripheral blood. CDR3 DNA: TGTGCCAGCAGTTCACCTACGGTGTCCGCTGAAGCTTTCTTT. Its translation is CASSSPTVSAEAFF.